What follows describes a single TCR beta chain. Antigen: not known. TCRdb's table, derived via immunoSEQ multiplex PCR, lists solely in-frame clones and lacks some. The sample shows about 40,000 clones, 70% to 90% of them seen only once. This sample is part of a study of T cells in narcolepsy. Findings and limits, study-wide: Autoreactive clonotypes reportedly recurred in blood of same and different patients, not controls. HCRT-specific and TRIB2-specific autoreactive clonotypes appeared among same-patient CSF and blood CD4+ clonotypes.

V lost 3 bases to trimming and J lost 4 bases, with 7 bases between them. Germline lookup yields CDR1 KGHSH and CDR2 LQKENI. CDR3 length: 13 amino acids. The V gene is TRBV18, the J gene TRBJ2-1; no clear D. The sequenced sample consisted of CD45RA- memory CD4+ T cells from PBMCs. The receptor comes from a human donor with narcolepsy. Written as DNA, the CDR3 is TGTGCCAGCTCACCGCCCCAATACAATGAGCAGTTCTTC. Translation: CASSPPQYNEQFF.